Each of the 27 T cell receptor beta chains below was sequenced from the same sample in a study of cytomegalovirus exposure and HLA in healthy donors. It was with 60 Vbeta and 13 Jbeta primers that the PCR ran. Using immunoSEQ multiplex PCR, the repertoire was profiled, and TCRdb retains in-frame clones only, with some absent. The sample carries approximately 130,000 clones, 65% to 90% recorded once. The sequencing sample was made of PBMCs. The origin of the receptors is a man aged 18 to 35 in good health and CMV-seronegative.

There are a few counts of this clone. The chain employs TRBV6-5 and TRBJ1-1, with D possibly TRBD1 on 6 matching bases. The germline gives CDR1 MNHEY, CDR2 SVGAGI. The length of the CDR3 is 12 residues. Trimming stripped 7 bases from V and 6 bases from J, with 12 bases between. CDR3 residues: CASISDRSEAFF. The CDR3 coding sequence is TGTGCCAGCATCTCGGACAGATCTGAAGCTTTCTTT.

The genes are TRBV4-3 and TRBJ1-2; D might be TRBD1 (5 bases). V lost 2 bases and J lost 5, with 15 bases in between. Germline V gives CDR1 LGHNA, CDR2 YSLEER. The CDR3 contains 15 residues. The CDR3 nucleotides read TGCGCCAGCAGCCAAAACACATGGACAATTTATGGCTACACCTTC. It specifies CASSQNTWTIYGYTF.

The rearrangement links TRBV30 to TRBJ1-2; D is uncertain. Germline CDR1 GTSNPN, CDR2 SVGIG (reference sequence). The CDR3 loop spans 13 amino acids. With 2 bases removed from V and 1 base from J, the gap between germline ends came to 8 bases. The CDR3 DNA reads as TGTGCCTGGAGTCCCACGGTTAACTATGGCTACACCTTC. The encoded protein is CAWSPTVNYGYTF.

V gene TRBV30 combines with J gene TRBJ1-4, with TRBD1 matching over 9 bases. J gave up 7 bases and V 0 bases, and 6 bases lay outside the gene matches. The CDR3 length is 15 residues. Per the germline V gene, CDR1 is GTSNPN and CDR2 is SVGIG (reference sequence). The CDR3 spells CAWSVTGGRGEKLFF. The CDR3, as DNA: TGTGCCTGGAGTGTTACAGGGGGCCGAGGTGAAAAACTGTTTTTT.

The chain employs TRBV7-9 and TRBJ1-3; the D is unclear. The CDR3 has 13 residues. Germline lookup yields CDR1 SEHNR and CDR2 FQNEAQ (reference sequence). Trimming removed 3 bases from V and 0 bases from J, with 3 bases in between. The CDR3 nucleotides read TGTGCCAGCAGCTTTATCTCTGGAAACACCATATATTTT. Its protein product is CASSFISGNTIYF.

This chain uses TRBV7-9 with TRBJ1-1, with D hard to call. CDR1 and CDR2 from the germline V gene are SEHNR and FQNEAQ (reference sequence). The CDR3 is 13 amino acids. V was pared by 4 bases and J by 11 bases, with 17 bases between. The CDR3 loop reads CASSSSVTSKAFF. The CDR3 DNA is TGTGCCAGCAGCTCCTCGGTCACCTCCAAGGCTTTCTTT.

The CDR3 nucleotides are TGTGCCAGCAGAGACCCGACAGGGTGGACGAACACTGAAGCTTTCTTT. Its protein product is CASRDPTGWTNTEAFF. The chain has TRBV5-4 and TRBJ1-1; 7 positions match TRBD1. Germline CDR1 is SGHNT and CDR2 is YYREEE (reference sequence). CDR3 size: 16 residues. With 5 bases clipped from V and 1 base from J, the junction kept 11 bases outside the gene matches.

This chain joins TRBV27 and TRBJ2-5; the match to TRBD2 covers 13 bases. V shed 6 bases and J 13 bases; nucleotides not matched to a gene: 11. The length of the CDR3 is 14 residues. Per germline, CDR1 MNHEY and CDR2 SMNVEV (reference sequence). The CDR3 coding sequence is TGTGCCAGCAGGTTAACCGGGACTAGCGGGGTTTGGTACTTC. As protein: CASRLTGTSGVWYF.

The CDR3 sequence is CASSEGANTEAFF. For the CDR3, the DNA is TGTGCCAGCAGTGAAGGGGCAAACACTGAAGCTTTCTTT. The chain carries TRBV6-1 and TRBJ1-1, with unresolved D. Looked up from germline, CDR1 is MNHNS and CDR2 is SASEGT. V was clipped by 1 base and J by 2 bases, with 5 bases between them. CDR3 length equals 13 residues.

Written as DNA, the CDR3 is TGTGCCATCAGGACTGGACACTCGAGCTCCTACGAGCAGTACTTC. This gives the protein CAIRTGHSSSYEQYF. This chain links TRBV10-3 with TRBJ2-7; tentative D call: TRBD1 (5 bases). V lost 6 bases to trimming and J lost 0 bases, with 15 bases between them. The germline V gene encodes CDR1 ENHRY and CDR2 SYGVKD. CDR3 length equals 15 residues.

The chain employs TRBV14 and TRBJ1-1; TRBD1 matches at 9 bases. CDR3 length equals 18 residues. Germline V gene lookup returns CDR1 SGHDN and CDR2 FVKESK. Germline trimming cut 4 bases from V and 0 bases from J; bases unmatched to any gene: 12. CDR3 amino acids: CASSLRVPGQGMNTEAFF. CDR3 in DNA: TGTGCCAGCAGCCTCCGAGTCCCGGGACAGGGTATGAACACTGAAGCTTTCTTT.

The chain uses TRBV29-1 and TRBJ2-1, with a tentative D call TRBD2 (5 bases). The CDR3 is 14 amino acids. CDR1 and CDR2 from the germline V gene are SQVTM and ANQGSEA. The germline V and J ends were trimmed by 7 bases and 0 bases, with 13 bases remaining between them. The CDR3 reads CSGTGVGSYNEQFF. The CDR3 DNA reads TGCAGCGGGACCGGGGTCGGCTCCTACAATGAGCAGTTCTTC.

CDR3 loop: CASRPHQEVNAFF. The DNA for the CDR3 is TGTGCCAGCAGACCCCATCAGGAAGTGAACGCTTTCTTT. This chain uses TRBV6-5 with TRBJ1-1; no clear D gene. The CDR3 is 13 residues long. V was trimmed by 6 bases and J by 11 bases, leaving 19 bases between them. CDR1 is MNHEY, CDR2 SVGAGI, per germline.

This clone was seen once. The rearrangement uses TRBV29-1 and TRBJ1-1; a weak D match, TRBD1 (5 bases). Between the trimmed V and J ends, which lost 3 bases and 3 bases, there was a span of 8 bases. Germline loops: CDR1 SQVTM, CDR2 ANQGSEA. The CDR3 is 12 amino acids. The CDR3 spells CSVEGGYTEAFF. Here the CDR3 DNA reads TGCAGCGTTGAGGGGGGATACACTGAAGCTTTCTTT.

CDR3 region: CAITPTGRSYEQYF. CDR3 nucleotide sequence: TGTGCCATCACCCCTACAGGACGCTCCTACGAGCAGTACTTC. J is TRBJ2-7 and V is TRBV10-3; TRBD1 might be the D (5 bases). V lost 7 bases, J lost 0 bases, and 13 bases lay in between. This CDR3 spans 14 amino acids. Germline V CDR1 and CDR2: ENHRY, SYGVKD.

This clone was seen a single time. The chain carries TRBV5-6 and TRBJ1-1; D gene unclear. V was clipped by 4 bases and J by 0 bases, with 13 bases between them. The V gene's germline CDR1 is SGHDT and CDR2 YYEEEE. This CDR3 contains 15 residues. The CDR3 DNA follows: TGTGCCAGCAGCATGAGCAGGCCGTTGAACACTGAAGCTTTCTTT. Translating it yields CASSMSRPLNTEAFF.

The chain combines TRBV7-9 with TRBJ1-2; D is possibly TRBD1 (5 bases). Germline loops: CDR1 SEHNR, CDR2 FQNEAQ (reference sequence). V was shortened by 0 bases and J by 2 bases, with 13 bases between the two germline ends. This CDR3 is 16 amino acids long. DNA of the CDR3: TGTGCCAGCAGCTTAGCAATGGACATCCACAACTATGGCTACACCTTC. It codes for CASSLAMDIHNYGYTF.

This clone was counted a single time. The rearrangement joins TRBV6-5 to TRBJ1-3; D call uncertain. Germline CDR1 is MNHEY and CDR2 is SVGAGI. The V gene lost 5 bases and the J gene lost 4 bases, with 6 bases spanning the gap. CDR3 length equals 12 residues. The CDR3 is CASSQAGNTIYF. CDR3 sequence (DNA): TGTGCCAGCAGTCAGGCGGGAAACACCATATATTTT.

This clone was detected only a few times. V and J are TRBV27 and TRBJ2-1; 10 bases are a match to TRBD2. The CDR3 sequence is 13 residues long. CDR1 MNHEY and CDR2 SMNVEV come from the germline V gene (reference sequence). The J segment lost 6 bases and the V segment lost 8 bases, leaving 4 bases of the junction unmatched. CDR3: CASQGLASNEQFF. CDR3 nucleotides: TGTGCCAGCCAGGGACTAGCGAGCAATGAGCAGTTCTTC.

V and J are TRBV6-4 and TRBJ2-1, with TRBD1 matching 11 bases. The junction had 11 bases not matched to a gene; V was cut back by 4 bases and J by 12 bases. The CDR3 has 15 amino acids. Germline assignment: CDR1 MRHNA and CDR2 SNTAGT. The CDR3 nucleotides read TGTGCCAGCAGTGTGGGACAGGGGGTCGGATTTCGGCAGTTCTTC. Translation: CASSVGQGVGFRQFF.

This chain connects TRBV25-1 to TRBJ1-5; D uncertain. Trimming took off 4 bases at V and 3 bases at J, with 10 bases between the two ends. The CDR3 runs 14 residues. CDR1 MGHDK and CDR2 SYGVNS come from the germline V gene. The CDR3 region is CASSATSVNQPQHF. CDR3 DNA sequence: TGTGCCAGCAGTGCAACCAGCGTCAATCAGCCCCAGCATTTT.

J is TRBJ2-5 and V is TRBV9; no clear D. Germline CDR1 SGDLS, CDR2 YYNGEE. V gave up 0 bases and J gave up 1 base, with 7 bases separating them. This CDR3 region has 14 residues. In nucleotides, the CDR3 is TGTGCCAGCAGCGTAGCAGGTGGCCAAGAGACCCAGTACTTC. This translates into CASSVAGGQETQYF. Complete variable domain (other parts from reference TRBV9 and TRBJ2-5): DSGVTQTPKHLITATGQRVTLRCSPRSGDLSVYWYQQSLDQGLQFLIQYYNGEERAKGNILERFSAQQFPDLHSELNLSSLELGDSALYFCASSVAGGQETQYFGPGTRLLVL.

About this clone itself: At one of its ends the junction is not consistent with the germline gene, which may arise from a read error. This chain uses TRBV30 with TRBJ1-2; D is possibly TRBD1 (5 bases). Per the germline V gene, CDR1 is GTSNPN and CDR2 is SVGIG (reference sequence). This CDR3 is built from 13 residues. DNA for the CDR3: TGTGCTTGGAGCTCGGGACTGGGTTATGGCTACACCTTC. Its protein product is CAWSSGLGYGYTF.

The chain employs TRBV28 and TRBJ1-2; D not resolved. The CDR3 consists of 12 residues. Germline values: CDR1 MDHEN, CDR2 SYDVKM. V gave up 1 base and J gave up 8 bases, with 8 bases separating them. As DNA, the CDR3 is TGTGCCAGCAGTTTATTGCGGCAGGGCTACACCTTC. It translates to CASSLLRQGYTF.

This chain links TRBV10-3 with TRBJ2-5, with a possible D match to TRBD1 (6 bases). The CDR3 covers 12 residues. Trimming removed 6 bases at V and 5 bases at J, with 10 bases between. Germline values: CDR1 ENHRY, CDR2 SYGVKD. The CDR3 nucleotides are TGTGCCATCAGCCACAGGGACGAGACCCAGTACTTC. Translated, it gives CAISHRDETQYF.

This clone has a single count. At one of its ends the junction is not consistent with the germline gene, which may arise from a read error. This chain connects TRBV11-2 to TRBJ1-1, with 7 positions matching TRBD1. CDR1 is SGHAT and CDR2 is FQNNGV in the germline V gene. The CDR3 is 15 residues long. This CDR3 reads CASSFLDRPNIEAFF. Written as DNA, the CDR3 is TGTGCCAGCAGCTTCCTGGACAGGCCGAACATTGAAGCTTTCTTT.

The chain recombines TRBV28 with TRBJ2-2; tentatively, D is TRBD1 (6 bases). The length of the CDR3 is 13 residues. Trimming stripped 10 bases from V and 0 bases from J, with 9 bases between. Germline CDR1 MDHEN, CDR2 SYDVKM. Here the CDR3 reads CANGQTNTGELFF. The CDR3 coding sequence is TGTGCCAACGGACAGACGAACACCGGGGAGCTGTTTTTT.